This paragraph covers one TCR beta chain sequence. Its specificity is not known. Data came from immunoSEQ multiplex PCR; TCRdb stores just in-frame clones and leaves some out. This table has under 400,000 clones, around 90% appearing once. Germline V gene sequence: CDR1 SGDLS, CDR2 YYNGEE. V was cut by 3 bases and J by 2 bases, with 18 bases left in between. The CDR3 is 16 residues long. The sample's treatment: about 20 received Ad26.COV2.S at low or high dose, single or two shots; about 5 received placebo; per-sample allocation not given. Material that was analyzed had been drawn on day 63 after the first vaccine or placebo injection. Based in Boston, the donor was an adult of 18-55 years. An Ad26 vector was used to express Wuhan-strain SARS-CoV-2 spike as the vaccine. This sample stems from a study of Ad26.COV2.S vaccination and SARS-CoV-2 variants. Study observations and caveats: Vaccine recipients posted higher spike-specific TCR breadth than their placebo counterparts.

This clonotype was sampled from a person between 18 and 60 years old who received the Ad26.COV2.S COVID-19 vaccine or a placebo. Sequenced here: peripheral blood, sampled in a trial of Ad26.COV2.S vaccine versus placebo. This chain joins TRBV9 and TRBJ2-7; D possibly uses TRBD1 or TRBD2 (5 bases each). The CDR3 sequence: CASSGRSGTGTYEQYF. In DNA form, the CDR3 reads TGTGCCAGCAGCGGACGATCCGGGACGGGGACCTACGAGCAGTACTTC.